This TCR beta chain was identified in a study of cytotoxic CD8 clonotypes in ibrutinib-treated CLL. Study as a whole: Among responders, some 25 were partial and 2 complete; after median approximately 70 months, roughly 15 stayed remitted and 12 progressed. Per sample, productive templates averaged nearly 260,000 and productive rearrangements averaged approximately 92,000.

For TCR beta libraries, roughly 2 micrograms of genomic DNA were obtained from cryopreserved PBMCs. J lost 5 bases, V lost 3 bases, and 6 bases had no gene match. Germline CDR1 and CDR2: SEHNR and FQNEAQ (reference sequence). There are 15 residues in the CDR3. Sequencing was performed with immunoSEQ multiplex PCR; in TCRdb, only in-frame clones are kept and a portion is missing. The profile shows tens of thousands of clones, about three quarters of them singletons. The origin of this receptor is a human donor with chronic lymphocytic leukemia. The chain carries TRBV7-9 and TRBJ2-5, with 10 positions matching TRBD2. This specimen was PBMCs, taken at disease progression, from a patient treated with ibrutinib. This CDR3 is CASSFVSGGLETQYF. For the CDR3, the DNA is TGTGCCAGCAGCTTCGTTAGCGGGGGGCTGGAGACCCAGTACTTC.